This TCR beta chain was retrieved from a study of blood T cell repertoires in COVID-19. Study-wide background: Material from acute and convalescent COVID-19 was sourced from the United States, Italy and Spain. In each case, the material was cDNA or gDNA derived from T cells, B-cell-depleted T cells, or PBMCs.

Original analysis: Reference gene primer amplification gave nucleated cell count estimates. Some clones are missing from TCRdb's copy, which holds only in-frame ones; the method was immunoSEQ multiplex PCR. V and J calls plus clone size are reproduced from that table; the DNA served to infer D and trimming. The sample contains 150,000 to 250,000 clones, approximately 82% of which appear only once. Germline CDR1 and CDR2: SGHTA and FQGTGA. The CDR3 is 13 amino acids. V was pared by 6 bases and J by 7 bases, with 15 bases between. The V call is TRBV7-3, the J call TRBJ1-2; possible D gene TRBD1, 5 bases. This clonotype originated in a human donor with acute or convalescent COVID-19. The donor label of this sample is uncertain. Sequencing input: peripheral blood. The CDR3 region is CASRPGQGGGYTF. The CDR3 DNA is TGTGCCAGCAGACCGGGGCAGGGAGGTGGCTACACCTTC.